These T cell receptor beta chains were read from a single sample in a study of cytomegalovirus exposure and HLA in healthy donors. Using immunoSEQ multiplex PCR, the repertoire was profiled, and TCRdb retains in-frame clones only, with some absent. Here the sample spans fewer than 250,000 clones, around nine tenths being singletons. The sample taken for sequencing was PBMCs. The origin of the receptors is a young man in good health and CMV-seronegative. CDR3s leave out the opening cysteine and the closing phenylalanine or tryptophan. Some rows have no size entry. The others give once, few or many, or a class for an expanded clone.

>TRBV4-3|-|TRBJ1-3
ASSQGPGNSGNTIY
>TRBV28|once|TRBJ1-1
ASSSQRGGLNTEAF
>TRBV9|-|TRBJ1-1
ASTPPGGSPEAF
>TRBV12-5|-|TRBJ1-1
ASGLTGIAEAF
>TRBV5-4|-|TRBJ2-7
ASSLSGGLAIYEQY
>TRBV19|-|TRBJ1-1
ASRGNTEAF
>TRBV4-1|few|TRBJ2-7
ASSQDGPGGLYEQY
>TRBV28|-|TRBJ2-5
ATRRSFQETQY
>TRBV5-1|-|TRBJ2-3
ASSQGQGPADTQY
>TRBV2|-|TRBJ2-7
ASSPVRTGGYEQY
>TRBV25-1|-|TRBJ1-4
ASSELGGAGEKLF
>TRBV29-1|-|TRBJ1-2
SVGEPSGYGYT
>TRBV29-1|-|TRBJ2-3
SVETSTDTQY
>TRBV7-9|-|TRBJ2-5
ASSTFFRTIETQY
>TRBV6-6|-|TRBJ2-5
ASSYLARDVTQY
>TRBV20-1|many|TRBJ2-7
SAGAHEQY
>TRBV19|-|TRBJ2-3
ASSILGSPDTQY
>TRBV11-2|once|TRBJ2-7
ASSQPSGQGYEQY
>TRBV2|-|TRBJ1-1
ASSKDQTRAF
>TRBV9|-|TRBJ2-5
ASSVSGAIRGTQY
>TRBV6-1|-|TRBJ1-1
ASSEEGGTEAF
>TRBV29-1|-|TRBJ1-4
SVLETTNEKLF
>TRBV4-1|once|TRBJ1-5
ASSQDGQSNQPQH
>TRBV1|once|TRBJ2-2
TSSQDRLRLGLARTGELF
>TRBV9|-|TRBJ1-1
ASSPQSSQRNTEAF
>TRBV7-2|few|TRBJ1-2
ASSPHRPNSGGYT
>TRBV27|-|TRBJ1-1
ASSLLKGAGKNTEAF
>TRBV6-5|-|TRBJ2-7
ASKKGDPYEQY
>TRBV29-1|-|TRBJ1-1
STEEGAPSTEAF
>TRBV7-8|-|TRBJ1-1
ASSLAREGWANTEAF
>TRBV7-9|once|TRBJ1-1
ASSLGGRGPMNTEAF
>TRBV27|-|TRBJ2-7
ASSPIGGQLN
>TRBV18|-|TRBJ1-6
ASSPRGFESPLH
>TRBV7-6|-|TRBJ2-2
ASSSRPKGTGELF
>TRBV29-1|-|TRBJ2-1
SAHRGGLNEQF
>TRBV23-1|-|TRBJ2-3
ASSLRLAGDWDTDTQY
>TRBV7-2|-|TRBJ1-2
ASSLEGLPYYGYT
>TRBV4-1|-|TRBJ1-3
ASSQAGAAGNTIY
>TRBV9|-|TRBJ1-4
ASSVARGATNEKLF
>TRBV2|-|TRBJ1-4
ASIGQGFEKLF
>TRBV7-2|-|TRBJ2-7
ASSPPAGKRQGYEQY